The rows below give T cell receptor beta chains drawn from one sample of a study of tumor T cells in aggressive B-cell lymphoma. Assay: immunoSEQ multiplex PCR; the TCRdb copy retains only in-frame clones and omits some. The sample has more than 3,000 clones, 85% seen once. Source material: tumor tissue. The receptor set was obtained from an adult with diffuse large B cell lymphoma. CDR3s include the opening cysteine and the closing phenylalanine or tryptophan. The D gene is left open where the match is weak. Only part of the rows carry a size: once, few, many, or a class if the clone is expanded.

TRBJ1-1	TRBD1	TRBV5-6	-	TGTGCCAGCAGCGTCCGGGACAGGGTGACGGCTTTCTTT	CASSVRDRVTAFF
TRBJ2-7	TRBD1	TRBV7-6	-	TGTGCCAGCAGCCCAAGGACAGGGGACTACGAGCAGTACTTC	CASSPRTGDYEQYF
TRBJ2-7	-	TRBV6-1	-	TGTGCCAGCACCCCGTCCCTCTACGAGCAGTACTTC	CASTPSLYEQYF
TRBJ2-5	-	TRBV5-4	few	TGTGCCAGCAGCTTGGGTTCGTACCAAGAGACCCAGTACTTC	CASSLGSYQETQYF
TRBJ1-4	-	TRBV27	-	TGTGCCAGCAGCCGGAGGGGCGGGGATGAAAAACTGTTTTTT	CASSRRGGDEKLFF
TRBJ2-3	-	TRBV7-9	-	TGTGCCAGCAGCCCCCGGGTCAGGGTTATCGCAGATACGCAGTATTTT	CASSPRVRVIADTQYF
TRBJ1-2	TRBD1	TRBV9	-	TGTGCCAGCAGCGTAGTGGACAGGGGGCGGGGGATCTATGGCTACACCTTC	CASSVVDRGRGIYGYTF
TRBJ1-2	-	TRBV29-1	-	TGCAGCGTTGTCAGCAGGGACTATGGCTACACCTTC	CSVVSRDYGYTF
TRBJ1-1	-	TRBV5-1	once	TGCGCCAGCAGCTTGGAAGGGGGCACTGAAGCTTTCTTT	CASSLEGGTEAFF
TRBJ2-1	-	TRBV18	once	TGTGCCAGCTCACCTAGCGCGAGCTCCTACAATGAGCAGTTCTTC	CASSPSASSYNEQFF
TRBJ2-3	TRBD2	TRBV15	-	TGTGCCACCAGCAAAGACGGGACTAGTGGATCAGATACGCAGTATTTT	CATSKDGTSGSDTQYF
TRBJ2-7	TRBD1	TRBV7-2	-	TGTGCCAGCAGCGCAGGGACAGGGGGGAGGTGGGGCTACGAGCAGTACTTC	CASSAGTGGRWGYEQYF
TRBJ2-4	TRBD2	TRBV29-1	-	TGCAGCGTAGTCGGGATCCCTGGGGGGGACATTCAGTACTTC	CSVVGIPGGDIQYF
TRBJ2-7	TRBD2	TRBV27	-	TGTGCCAGCACTCAACTAGCGGGGGGCCCCTACGAGCAGTACTTC	CASTQLAGGPYEQYF
TRBJ2-7	-	TRBV9	once	TGTGCCAGCAGCCCCGCGTCTCTCTACGAGCAGTACTTC	CASSPASLYEQYF
TRBJ2-2	-	TRBV29-1	once	TGCAGCGTTCCCGGCCCCGCCCGGGGATTGAACACCGGGGAGCTGTTTTTT	CSVPGPARGLNTGELFF
TRBJ1-5	-	TRBV9	-	TGTGCCAGCAGCCCCTCATGGAGGGCCGATCAGCCCCAGCATTTT	CASSPSWRADQPQHF
TRBJ1-4	-	TRBV9	once	TGTGCCAGCAGCGTAGGCAGTAATGAAAAACTGTTTTTT	CASSVGSNEKLFF
TRBJ1-1	TRBD1	TRBV7-8	-	TGTGCCAGCAGCTTCCTAGGACAGGGGGTCGCTGAAGCTTTCTTT	CASSFLGQGVAEAFF
TRBJ2-1	TRBD2	TRBV6-6	once	TGTGCCAGCAGTTCCGGGACTAGCGGCTACAATGAGCAGTTCTTC	CASSSGTSGYNEQFF
TRBJ2-2	-	TRBV13	-	TGTGCCAGCAGCTTAGGCCTAAGTGTGGTCGGGGAGCTGTTTTTT	CASSLGLSVVGELFF
TRBJ2-3	TRBD2	TRBV7-6	-	TGTGCCAGCAGTCTTCGGGGGGGCACAGATACGCAGTATTTT	CASSLRGGTDTQYF
TRBJ2-3	-	TRBV7-8	-	TGTGCCAGCAGCCCTAGCGCAGATACGCAGTATTTT	CASSPSADTQYF
TRBJ1-5	TRBD1	TRBV6-6	-	TGTGCCAGCAGTACGACAGGGGGGGATCAGCCCCAGCATTTT	CASSTTGGDQPQHF
TRBJ1-2	-	TRBV18	-	TGTGCCAGCTCACCGACAGAAGACTATGGCTACACCTTC	CASSPTEDYGYTF
TRBJ1-1	TRBD1	TRBV7-9	-	TGTGCCAGCAGCTCCCGGACAGGTTTACTTTTGAACACTGAAGCTTTCTTT	CASSSRTGLLLNTEAFF
TRBJ1-3	-	TRBV5-1	-	TGCGCCAGCAGCCGAGATCATAGCTCTGGAAACACCATATATTTT	CASSRDHSSGNTIYF
TRBJ2-7	-	TRBV29-1	-	TGCAGCGTAGGCAGGGTTCCCTACGAGCAGTACTTC	CSVGRVPYEQYF
TRBJ1-1	-	TRBV6-5	once	TGTGCCAGCAGTTACTCTAGACAGAACACTGAAGCTTTCTTT	CASSYSRQNTEAFF
TRBJ2-7	TRBD2	TRBV7-8	-	TGTGCCAGCAGCTCCTCGGGACTAGTCTACGAGCAGTACTTC	CASSSSGLVYEQYF
TRBJ1-1	-	TRBV5-1	-	TGCGCCAGCAGCTTGAGACAGGTGAACACTGAAGCTTTCTTT	CASSLRQVNTEAFF
TRBJ2-3	-	TRBV5-1	-	TGCGCCAGCAGCTTGTGGGGGGGCACAGATACGCAGTATTTT	CASSLWGGTDTQYF
TRBJ1-2	TRBD1	TRBV27	-	TGTGCCAGCAGACGGGACAGAATACGTGGCTACACCTTC	CASRRDRIRGYTF
TRBJ1-2	TRBD1	TRBV4-1	few	TGCGCCAGCAGCCTCCGGACAGGGGGTGCCTATGGCTACACCTTC	CASSLRTGGAYGYTF
TRBJ1-5	-	TRBV15	-	TGTGCCACCAGCAGACCCCGGGGCAGGGGAAATCAGCCCCAGCATTTT	CATSRPRGRGNQPQHF
TRBJ2-7	-	TRBV9	-	TGTGCCAGCAGCGTAGGACAGTCCTACGAGCAGTACTTC	CASSVGQSYEQYF
TRBJ1-5	-	TRBV9	-	TGTGCCAGCAGCGTCGACGGACAGCCGCCCCGTCAGCCCCAGCATTTT	CASSVDGQPPRQPQHF
TRBJ1-2	-	TRBV27	-	TGTGCCAGCCGTGTGCGGGGGACCCACTATGGCTACACCTTC	CASRVRGTHYGYTF
TRBJ2-7	TRBD1	TRBV7-8	-	TGTGCCAGCAGCGTTGACAGGGTCGAGCAGTACTTC	CASSVDRVEQYF
TRBJ2-1	TRBD2	TRBV7-7	-	TGTGCCAGCAGCTTAGGGCCGGGGGGAGGTAATGAGCAGTTCTTC	CASSLGPGGGNEQFF
TRBJ2-3	TRBD2	TRBV6-4	-	TGTGCCAGCAGTCCTCTAGCGGGGGGGCCAGATACGCAGTATTTT	CASSPLAGGPDTQYF
TRBJ2-5	-	TRBV2	-	TGTGCCAGCAGTGGGGGGGGCAGGGTGACCCAGTACTTC	CASSGGGRVTQYF
TRBJ1-6	TRBD1	TRBV6-1	-	TGTGCCAGCAGTGGGGTCGGTACAGGGGATTCACCCCTCCACTTT	CASSGVGTGDSPLHF
TRBJ1-1	-	TRBV19	-	TGTGCCAGTAGTATAAGGGGCAGCCTGAACACTGAAGCTTTCTTT	CASSIRGSLNTEAFF
TRBJ2-1	TRBD1	TRBV7-7	-	TGTGCCAGCAGCTCCTCAGGGGGTTACAATGAGCAGTTCTTC	CASSSSGGYNEQFF
TRBJ1-3	-	TRBV29-1	few	TGCAGCGTACCCCCCGGATATTTT	CSVPPGYF
TRBJ2-7	-	TRBV27	-	TGTGCAGCAAGGGGCACAGGGTCCTACGAGCAGTACTTC	CAARGTGSYEQYF
TRBJ1-4	TRBD1	TRBV6-1	-	TGTGCCAGCAGAGAGACAGGGGGCACGAGGCTGTTTTTT	CASRETGGTRLFF
TRBJ1-4	TRBD1	TRBV27	few	TGTGCCAGCAGTTTAAGACAGGGTTATAAAAAACTGTTTTTT	CASSLRQGYKKLFF
TRBJ2-7	TRBD2	TRBV4-2	-	TGTGCCAGCAGCCAAGGAGCGGGGGGTTCCTACGAGCAGTACTTC	CASSQGAGGSYEQYF
TRBJ1-5	TRBD1	TRBV19	-	TGTGCCAGTAGTATCGCCGGGACAGGGGGTTTAGGGCCCCAGCATTTT	CASSIAGTGGLGPQHF
TRBJ2-3	TRBD2	TRBV7-6	few	TGTGCCAGCAGCTTCCTAGCGGGGGGCAGCACAGATACGCAGTATTTT	CASSFLAGGSTDTQYF
TRBJ2-7	-	TRBV6-5	few	TGTGCCAGCCACGGAGTGCAAACCCCCGAGCAGTACTTC	CASHGVQTPEQYF
TRBJ2-7	-	TRBV4-1	-	TGCGCCAGCAGCCAGGTGACCGGGGGAGCTTCCTACGAGCAGTACTTC	CASSQVTGGASYEQYF
TRBJ2-7	-	TRBV5-1	-	TGCGCCAGCAGCTTGTGGGCGGGCGCCTCCTACGAGCAGTACTTC	CASSLWAGASYEQYF